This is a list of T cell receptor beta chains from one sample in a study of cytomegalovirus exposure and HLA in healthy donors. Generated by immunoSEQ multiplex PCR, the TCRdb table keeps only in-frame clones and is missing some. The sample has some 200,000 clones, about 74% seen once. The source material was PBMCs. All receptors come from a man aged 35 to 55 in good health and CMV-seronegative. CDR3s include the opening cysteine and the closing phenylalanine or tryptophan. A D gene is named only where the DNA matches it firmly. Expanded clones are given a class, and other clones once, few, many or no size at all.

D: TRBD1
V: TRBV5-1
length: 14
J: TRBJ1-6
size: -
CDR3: CASSAGTGGSPLHF
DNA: TGCGCCAGCAGCGCCGGGACAGGGGGTTCACCCCTCCACTTT

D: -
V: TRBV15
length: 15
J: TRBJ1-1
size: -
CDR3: CATSRGALLNTEAFF
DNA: TGTGCCACCAGCAGAGGGGCCCTCTTGAACACTGAAGCTTTCTTT

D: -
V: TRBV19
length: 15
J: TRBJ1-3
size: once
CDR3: CASSIVGGSGNTIYF
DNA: TGTGCCAGTAGTATAGTCGGGGGCTCTGGAAACACCATATATTTT

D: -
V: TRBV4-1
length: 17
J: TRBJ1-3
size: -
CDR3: CASSQDSAGPVGNTIYF
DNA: TGCGCCAGCAGCCAAGATTCCGCAGGCCCCGTTGGAAACACCATATATTTT

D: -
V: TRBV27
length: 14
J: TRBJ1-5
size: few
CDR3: CASSLLNGGEPQHF
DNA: TGTGCCAGCAGTTTATTGAACGGGGGAGAGCCCCAGCATTTT

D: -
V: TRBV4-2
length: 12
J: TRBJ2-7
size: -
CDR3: CASSQGAYGQYF
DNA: TGTGCCAGCAGCCAAGGAGCCTACGGGCAGTACTTC

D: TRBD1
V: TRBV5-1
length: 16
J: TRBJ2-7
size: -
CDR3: CASSPPGTGSRMEQYF
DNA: TGCGCCAGCAGCCCACCCGGGACAGGGAGTAGAATGGAGCAGTACTTC

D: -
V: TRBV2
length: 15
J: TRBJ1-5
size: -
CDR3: CASRALGPKAEPQHF
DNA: TGTGCCAGCAGGGCCTTGGGGCCAAAGGCCGAGCCCCAGCATTTT

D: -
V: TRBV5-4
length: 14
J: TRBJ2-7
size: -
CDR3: CASSREDSPYEQYF
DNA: TGTGCCAGCAGCCGCGAGGACAGTCCCTACGAGCAGTACTTC

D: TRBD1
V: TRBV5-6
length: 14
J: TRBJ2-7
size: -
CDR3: CASSFQGESYEQYF
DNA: TGTGCCAGCAGCTTCCAGGGGGAGAGTTACGAGCAGTACTTC

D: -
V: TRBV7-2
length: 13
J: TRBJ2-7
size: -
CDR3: CASSLTTGNEQYF
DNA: TGTGCCAGCAGCTTAACGACAGGTAACGAGCAGTACTTC

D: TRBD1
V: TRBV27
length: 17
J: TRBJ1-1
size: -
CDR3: CASSLFSRQGAEAEAFF
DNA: TGTGCCAGCAGTTTATTCTCGCGACAGGGGGCCGAGGCTGAAGCTTTCTTT

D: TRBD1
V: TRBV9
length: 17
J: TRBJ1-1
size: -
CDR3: CASSVEPQGATGTEAFF
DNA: TGTGCCAGCAGCGTAGAACCCCAGGGGGCGACTGGCACTGAAGCTTTCTTT

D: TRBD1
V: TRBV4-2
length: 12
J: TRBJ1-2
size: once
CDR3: CASSHQGVGYTF
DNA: TGTGCCAGCAGCCATCAGGGGGTTGGCTACACCTTC

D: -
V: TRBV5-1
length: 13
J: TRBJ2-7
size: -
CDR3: CASRGGGTYEQYF
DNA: TGCGCCAGCAGGGGAGGGGGAACCTACGAGCAGTACTTC

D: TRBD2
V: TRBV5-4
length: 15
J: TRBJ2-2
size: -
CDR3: CASTVAGENTGELFF
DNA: TGTGCCAGCACCGTAGCGGGGGAAAACACCGGGGAGCTGTTTTTT

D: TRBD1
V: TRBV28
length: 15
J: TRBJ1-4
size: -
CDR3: CASSLETGGGEKLFF
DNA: TGTGCCAGCAGTTTAGAGACAGGGGGCGGGGAAAAACTGTTTTTT

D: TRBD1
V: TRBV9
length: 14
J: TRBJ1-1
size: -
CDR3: CASSVDRGSTEAFF
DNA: TGTGCCAGCAGCGTCGACAGGGGGAGCACTGAAGCTTTCTTT

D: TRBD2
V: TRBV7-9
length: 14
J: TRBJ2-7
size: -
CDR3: CASSTTGTSPEQYF
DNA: TGTGCCAGCAGCACCACCGGGACTAGCCCCGAGCAGTACTTC

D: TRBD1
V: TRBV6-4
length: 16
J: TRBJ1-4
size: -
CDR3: CASSDSNNRGNEKLFF
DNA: TGTGCCAGCAGTGACTCGAATAACAGGGGAAATGAAAAACTGTTTTTT

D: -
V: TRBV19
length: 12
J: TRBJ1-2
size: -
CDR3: CASNTGIWGYTF
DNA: TGTGCCAGTAATACAGGGATATGGGGCTACACCTTC

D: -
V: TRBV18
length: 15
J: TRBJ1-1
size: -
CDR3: CASSPDPAGNTEAFF
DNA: TGTGCCAGCTCACCAGACCCTGCGGGGAACACTGAAGCTTTCTTT